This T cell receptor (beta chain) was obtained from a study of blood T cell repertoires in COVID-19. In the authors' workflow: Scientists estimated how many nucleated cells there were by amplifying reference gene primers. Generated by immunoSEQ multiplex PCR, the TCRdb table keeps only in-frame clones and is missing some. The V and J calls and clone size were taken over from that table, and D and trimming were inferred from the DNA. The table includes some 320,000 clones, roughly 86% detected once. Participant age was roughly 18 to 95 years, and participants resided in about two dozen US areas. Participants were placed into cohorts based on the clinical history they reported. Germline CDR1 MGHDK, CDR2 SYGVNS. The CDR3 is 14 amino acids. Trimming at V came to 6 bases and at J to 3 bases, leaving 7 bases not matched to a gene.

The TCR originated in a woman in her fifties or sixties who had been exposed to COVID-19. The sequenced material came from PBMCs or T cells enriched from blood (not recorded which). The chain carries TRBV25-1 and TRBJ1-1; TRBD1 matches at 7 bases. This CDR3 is CASSRTGAYTEAFF. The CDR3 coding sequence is TGTGCCAGCAGCCGAACAGGGGCGTACACTGAAGCTTTCTTT.